Sequencing of this T cell receptor (beta chain) was carried out in a study of tumor-infiltrating lymphocytes in primary liver carcinoma. About the research overall: Patients of both sexes were 30 to 69 years old. Spanning 4.2 to 10 cm, the tumors were T1-T3 N0M0. Study-level results: The study found tumor-adjacent and tumor-blood pairs overlapped less than tumor region pairs.

From unsorted bulk tissue weighing roughly 19-32 mg, DNA and RNA were co-extracted. This CDR3 contains 13 residues. Trimming left V 7 bases short and J 3 bases short, with 13 bases between. Per the germline V gene, CDR1 is SGHKS and CDR2 is YYEKEE (reference sequence). Comments on this clonotype: Its target is unknown. A much larger clone lies one base from this, so it may be a read error.

A constant-region primer primed TCR beta cDNA synthesis from about 0.55 ug of total RNA. Slightly modified ARM-PCR, run as three nested multiplex PCR rounds, produced the TCR beta libraries. In the first two PCR rounds, TRBV1-TRBV30 forward primers were paired with a C-beta reverse primer, and each round lasted around 10 cycles. A single record per CDR3 protein comes from TCRdb applying MiXCR to the multiplex PCR reads. The sample yields over 95,000 distinct CDR3 sequences, over 55% seen once. The sequence was obtained from a woman aged 60-75 years with primary liver carcinoma and hepatitis B virus infection. Material for sequencing was liver tumor tissue from sampling region 5. This sample's subset: tumor region T5, tumor centre. V and J are TRBV5-5 and TRBJ1-1; D gene unclear. The CDR3 DNA sequence: TGTGCCAGCGGGGAGGAGGTGGACACTGAAGCTTTCTTT. It yields the protein CASGEEVDTEAFF.